This is a list of T cell receptor beta chains from one sample in a study of cytomegalovirus exposure and HLA in healthy donors. TCRdb keeps only in-frame clones here, not all; method: immunoSEQ multiplex PCR. Of approximately 180,000 clones in the sample, roughly 82% were seen once. Sequencing input: PBMCs. The receptors derive from a woman younger than 35 in good health and CMV-seronegative. CDR3s include the opening cysteine and the closing phenylalanine or tryptophan. D genes are given only for firm matches. For some rows the clone size is stated as once, few or many, or as a class when expanded; others skip it.

abundance | j_gene | d_gene | v_gene | CDR3nt | CDR3aa
. | TRBJ2-7 | TRBD1 | TRBV2 | TGTGCCAGCAGTGAAGCGCTTCGGGACAGCTACTACGAGCAGTACTTC | CASSEALRDSYYEQYF
. | TRBJ1-5 | . | TRBV7-9 | TGTGCCAGCAGCTTAACACATCAGCCCCAGCATTTT | CASSLTHQPQHF
. | TRBJ2-7 | . | TRBV5-1 | TGCGCCAGCAGCTTGGGTTCGGGAGCCTACGAGCAGTACTTC | CASSLGSGAYEQYF
. | TRBJ2-1 | . | TRBV9 | TGTGCCAGCAGCGTAGCTAGCGCCCTTGACAATGAGCAGTTCTTC | CASSVASALDNEQFF
. | TRBJ1-1 | . | TRBV4-1 | TGCGCCAGCAGCCAAGATTGGGCGACCGCGGGCACTGAAGCTTTCTTT | CASSQDWATAGTEAFF
. | TRBJ2-6 | . | TRBV7-9 | TGTGCCAGCAGCTTAGTGGGGGGATCGCCCTCTGGGGCCAACGTCCTGACTTTC | CASSLVGGSPSGANVLTF
. | TRBJ2-2 | TRBD1 | TRBV6-5 | TGTGCCAGCAGTTACTCGAGGGACAGCACCGGGGAGCTGTTTTTT | CASSYSRDSTGELFF
. | TRBJ1-2 | . | TRBV6-1 | TGTGCCAGCACTCCTATGCGGGACTATGGCTACACCTTC | CASTPMRDYGYTF
. | TRBJ2-5 | . | TRBV6-5 | TGTGCCAGCAGCTCCCTCAGGGGTTCGGAAGAGACCCAGTACTTC | CASSSLRGSEETQYF
. | TRBJ1-6 | . | TRBV7-2 | TGTGCCAGCAGCTTAGTTACCAGACACTATAATTCACCCCTCCACTTT | CASSLVTRHYNSPLHF
. | TRBJ2-2 | TRBD1 | TRBV30 | TGTGCCTGGAACAGTGGACAGGGGAACACCGGGGAGCTGTTTTTT | CAWNSGQGNTGELFF
. | TRBJ1-1 | . | TRBV5-6 | TGTGCCAGCAGCTTGTTGGTGGGGGCGAACACTGAAGCTTTCTTT | CASSLLVGANTEAFF
. | TRBJ1-1 | . | TRBV9 | TGTGCCAGCGAGTCGGGGTATAGTGAAGCTTTCTTT | CASESGYSEAFF
. | TRBJ2-7 | TRBD1 | TRBV4-1 | TGCGCCAGCAGCCATCCGGGACAGGCCCCCTACGAGCAGTACTTC | CASSHPGQAPYEQYF
once | TRBJ1-6 | . | TRBV6-4 | TGTGCCACCGGAGAATCCGGGGCGGGGAGCTCACCCCTCCACTTT | CATGESGAGSSPLHF
. | TRBJ1-2 | TRBD1 | TRBV11-3 | TGTGCCAGCAGCTTAGAGGCAGGGGGAGGCTATGGCTACACCTTC | CASSLEAGGGYGYTF